Sequencing of this T cell receptor beta chain was carried out in a study of tumor-infiltrating lymphocytes in oesophageal squamous cell carcinoma. Germline V lookup: CDR1 MDHEN, CDR2 SYDVKM. The CDR3 spans 13 residues. Trimming at V came to 6 bases and at J to 9 bases, leaving 11 bases not matched to a gene. This clonotype has a count of ten or more. MiXCR was run by TCRdb on the PCR reads, yielding one entry per CDR3 protein. The sample has about 21,000 distinct CDR3 sequences; around two fifths are singletons. The specimen sequenced was esophageal tumor tissue. This sequence originates from a male donor with esophageal squamous cell carcinoma. V gene TRBV28 combines with J gene TRBJ2-7; 7 nucleotides line up with TRBD1. The chain's CDR3 is CASRLGTATAQYF. The CDR3 bases are TGTGCCAGCAGACTCGGGACAGCGACGGCGCAGTACTTC.